This passage covers 23 T cell receptor beta chains from one sample sequenced in a study of CD8+CD57+ T cells in acquired aplastic anemia. Genomic DNA served as template for TCR beta VDJ and CDR3 profiling. TCRdb reprocessed the reads with MiXCR, giving one entry per CDR3 protein. The sample has 400,000 to 500,000 distinct CDR3 sequences, 65% to 80% seen once. Sequencing input: sorted CD4+, CD8+, or CD8+CD57+ T cells (not recorded which) from PBMCs. The receptor set was obtained from a human donor in good health, serving as a control.

This clonotype was detected once. V and J are TRBV19 and TRBJ2-7, with D possibly being TRBD1 (6 bases). The CDR3 is 14 amino acids. V shed 5 bases and J shed 2 bases, with 13 bases lying between them. The germline gives CDR1 LNHDA, CDR2 SQIVND (reference sequence). CDR3 loop: CASSDLQGPYEQYF. CDR3 DNA sequence: TGTGCCAGTAGTGACCTACAGGGACCCTACGAGCAGTACTTC.

This clonotype occurred a few times. This CDR3 reads CASSYGGGALGELFF. CDR3 nucleotide sequence: TGTGCCAGCAGTTATGGCGGGGGGGCCCTCGGGGAGCTGTTTTTT. V gene TRBV6-2 or TRBV6-3 combines with J gene TRBJ2-2; 9 bases are shared with TRBD2. CDR1 is MNHEY, CDR2 SVGEGT, per germline. The V gene end was trimmed by 3 bases and the J gene end by 7 bases; junction bases not matched to a gene: 6. The CDR3 runs to 15 residues.

This clonotype was detected only a few times. V gene TRBV2 combines with J gene TRBJ1-3; 8 bases align to TRBD1. CDR1 is SNHLY, CDR2 FYNNEI, per germline. This CDR3 has 15 residues. V dropped 5 bases and J dropped 1; count of bases not matched to a gene: 4. The CDR3, as DNA: TGTGCCAGCAGTCAGGACAGGGAATCTGGAAACACCATATATTTT. It specifies CASSQDRESGNTIYF.

This clonotype has ten or more counts. V and J are TRBV7-2 and TRBJ2-1; TRBD2 might be the D (5 bases). The CDR3 has 12 amino acids. The germline V and J ends were trimmed by 5 bases and 7 bases, with 9 bases remaining between them. Germline V gene data show CDR1 as SGHTA and CDR2 as FQGNSA. CDR3 nucleotide sequence: TGTGCCAGCAGCCTTGAGCGGAATGAGCAGTTCTTC. It yields the protein CASSLERNEQFF.

With respect to this clonotype: Because it lacks the conserved phenylalanine or tryptophan at the end, this CDR3 is likely a read error. The CDR3 protein is CASSPRQGSSYNEQFL. For the CDR3, the DNA is TGTGCCAGCTCTCCTCGACAGGGGAGCTCCTACAATGAGCAGTTCCTC. The chain has TRBV11-1 and TRBJ2-1; 8 bases agree with TRBD1. The germline V gene has CDR1 SGHAT and CDR2 FQDESV (reference sequence). V shed 8 bases, J shed 0 bases, and the junction held 9 bases outside the gene matches. CDR3 size: 16 residues.

The chain joins TRBV20-1 to TRBJ1-3, with D unclear. V dropped 6 bases and J dropped 8 bases, with 20 bases sitting between them. CDR1 is DFQATT, CDR2 SNEGSKA, per germline (reference sequence). There are 14 residues in the CDR3. The CDR3: CSAFGPKGTDTIYF. The CDR3 DNA is TGCAGTGCGTTCGGACCCAAGGGCACTGACACCATATATTTT.

This clonotype came up many times. The genes are TRBV2 and TRBJ2-7; weak D call: TRBD2 (6 bases). The ends were cut back, 6 bases at V and 4 bases at J, with 22 bases in the middle. This CDR3 is built from 16 residues. Germline loops: CDR1 SNHLY, CDR2 FYNNEI. CDR3 in amino acids: CASSGRGAGVKYEQYF. CDR3 DNA: TGTGCCAGCAGCGGCCGGGGAGCGGGCGTGAAGTACGAGCAGTACTTC.

The J gene is TRBJ1-6, the V gene TRBV19, with D uncertain. The CDR3 sequence is 15 residues long. Germline V gene lookup returns CDR1 LNHDA and CDR2 SQIVND (reference sequence). V gave up 11 bases and J gave up 13 bases, with 27 bases separating them. CDR3 amino acids: CAVSKSRPDSSPLHF. The CDR3 DNA sequence: TGTGCCGTCAGTAAGAGCCGGCCCGATAGTTCGCCCCTCCACTTT.

This clonotype was detected only once. The genes are TRBV5-1 and TRBJ1-4; D is perhaps TRBD1 (6 bases). Looked up from germline, CDR1 is SGHRS and CDR2 is YFSETQ. With 4 bases removed from V and 8 bases from J, the gap between germline ends came to 21 bases. The CDR3 runs 16 residues. This CDR3 is CASSLTGGTTGEKLFF. The CDR3 nucleotides are TGCGCCAGCAGCCTCACGGGCGGGACAACGGGAGAAAAACTGTTTTTT.

Remarks on this clonotype: In this CDR3 the conserved last residue, phenylalanine or tryptophan, is missing, so a read error is likely. Because the CDR3's place on the DNA is in doubt, the DNA is left out and the CDR3 is given as listed by TCRdb. The genes are TRBV2 and TRBJ1-2. Germline CDR1 reads SNHLY; CDR2 reads FYNNEI. The CDR3 sequence runs 16 residues, both termini included. CDR3 loop: CASSEARMTSGAAETH.

The V gene is TRBV20-1, the J gene TRBJ1-1; D perhaps matches TRBD1 (5 bases). This CDR3 is 16 amino acids long. Germline CDR1 reads DFQATT; CDR2 reads SNEGSKA (reference sequence). The V end lost 5 bases, the J end lost 0 bases, and 19 bases lay between the germline ends. CDR3 nucleotide sequence: TGCAGTGCTTGGGACCGAGACACTTCCATGAACACTGAAGCTTTCTTT. Its translation is CSAWDRDTSMNTEAFF.

This rearrangement joins TRBV10-1 to TRBJ2-7; 8 positions match TRBD1. The germline CDR1 and CDR2 sequences are WNHNN and SYGVQD (reference sequence). With 5 bases clipped from V and 1 base from J, the junction kept 13 bases outside the gene matches. The CDR3 is 17 amino acids. The CDR3 sequence: CASSNVGQGKSSYEQYV. Written as DNA, the CDR3 is TGCGCCAGCAGTAACGTCGGACAGGGTAAAAGTTCCTACGAGCAGTACGTC.

The J gene is TRBJ1-2, the V gene TRBV7-3, with D uncertain. The V gene's germline CDR1 is SGHTA and CDR2 FQGTGA. Deletions cut 6 bases from V and 3 bases from J, with 14 bases between. This CDR3 is built from 14 residues. The CDR3 here is CASSEGPGDYGYTF. CDR3 sequence (DNA): TGTGCCAGCAGTGAAGGGCCCGGCGACTATGGCTACACCTTC.

J is TRBJ2-7 and V is TRBV15; TRBD2 agrees at 8 bases. The germline V gene has CDR1 LNHNV and CDR2 YYDKDF (reference sequence). The ends lost 2 bases at V and 7 bases at J; junction bases unmatched: 7. CDR3 size: 14 residues. In nucleotides, the CDR3 is TGTGCCACCAGCAGAAGCGGGAGTGGGTATGAGCAGTACTTC. Its protein product is CATSRSGSGYEQYF.

This clonotype was observed a few times. The chain joins TRBV11-2 to TRBJ1-6; 8 nucleotides match TRBD1. This CDR3 has 15 residues. The germline V gene has CDR1 SGHAT and CDR2 FQNNGV. The trim removed 1 base at V and 6 bases at J, leaving 2 bases unmatched. CDR3 amino acids: CASSLGTGSNSPLHF. The CDR3 DNA is TGTGCCAGCAGCTTAGGGACAGGGTCTAATTCACCCCTCCACTTT. The full variable domain, with the rest looked up from reference TRBV11-2 and TRBJ1-6, is EAGVAQSPRYKIIEKRQSVAFWCNPISGHATLYWYQQILGQGPKLLIQFQNNGVVDDSQLPKDRFSAERLKGVDSTLKIQPAKLEDSAVYLCASSLGTGSNSPLHFGNGTRLTVT.

The chain carries TRBV9 and TRBJ2-7; a possible D gene is TRBD2 (7 bases). Between the trimmed V and J ends, which lost 3 bases and 2 bases, there was a span of 15 bases. Germline values: CDR1 SGDLS, CDR2 YYNGEE. The CDR3 is 15 amino acids. CDR3 residues: CASSASGDITYEQYF. Written as DNA, the CDR3 is TGTGCCAGCAGCGCGAGCGGGGACATAACCTACGAGCAGTACTTC.

This clonotype was observed at least ten times. The chain joins TRBV11-3 to TRBJ2-5, with TRBD2 matching 9 bases. The CDR3 contains 16 residues. Germline V gene data show CDR1 as SGHNT and CDR2 as YENEEA. V shed 1 base and J 1 base; nucleotides not matched to a gene: 4. Here the CDR3 DNA reads TGTGCCAGCAGCTTAGCGGGCGGGGGGGGCCAAGAGACCCAGTACTTC. It is translated as CASSLAGGGGQETQYF.

This chain uses TRBV27 with TRBJ2-2, with 14 bases identical to TRBD2. The CDR3 spans 18 residues. The germline V gene has CDR1 MNHEY and CDR2 SMNVEV (reference sequence). V lost 1 base to trimming and J lost 2 bases; unmatched junction nucleotides: 3. Here the CDR3 DNA reads TGTGCCAGCAGTTTATACGGACTAGCGGGGGGTAACACCGGGGAGCTGTTTTTT. Its protein is CASSLYGLAGGNTGELFF.

For this clonotype: This CDR3 fails to terminate in the conserved phenylalanine or tryptophan, so it likely reflects a read error. The limits of the CDR3 on the DNA are not certain, so only TCRdb's listed CDR3 is given. The chain uses TRBV2 and TRBJ2-2; the table names TRBD2, a call not compared with the DNA. Germline CDR1 reads SNHLY; CDR2 reads FYNNEI. The CDR3 is made up of 14 amino acids, end residues included. The CDR3 protein is CASSIEGQSRRLFG.

This clonotype was observed many times. The gene calls are TRBV7-2 and TRBJ2-5; 13 nucleotides line up with TRBD2. V dropped 4 bases and J dropped 5; count of bases not matched to a gene: 10. The V gene's germline CDR1 is SGHTA and CDR2 FQGNSA. The CDR3 covers 17 residues. The CDR3 sequence: CASSSRLAGGQGETQYF. CDR3 coding DNA: TGTGCCAGCAGCTCCAGACTAGCGGGGGGACAGGGTGAGACCCAGTACTTC.

This clonotype was counted at least ten times. J is TRBJ2-1 and V is TRBV9; 7 positions match TRBD1. The CDR3 consists of 14 residues. Germline V gene lookup returns CDR1 SGDLS and CDR2 YYNGEE. The V and J ends lost 0 bases and 6 bases, in that order; junction bases with no gene match: 3. The DNA of the CDR3 is TGTGCCAGCAGCGTAGCGACAGGGTTCAATGAGCAGTTCTTC. This encodes CASSVATGFNEQFF.

The genes are TRBV7-9 and TRBJ2-7; tentative D call: TRBD1 (5 bases). Trimming shortened V by 10 bases and J by 2 bases, and 9 bases separated the two germline ends. In germline, CDR1 is SEHNR, CDR2 FQNEAQ (reference sequence). The CDR3 is 11 residues long. The CDR3 region is CATDSPYEQYF. The CDR3 DNA is TGTGCCACCGACAGCCCCTACGAGCAGTACTTC.

This clonotype has at least ten counts. The chain uses TRBV19 and TRBJ1-2; D gene ambiguous. The CDR3 is 12 amino acids. Germline lookup yields CDR1 LNHDA and CDR2 SQIVND (reference sequence). V lost 8 bases and J lost 2, with 9 bases in between. The CDR3: CASEFLNYGYTF. CDR3 nucleotide sequence: TGTGCCAGTGAATTTTTGAACTATGGCTACACCTTC. Combining the CDR3 with reference TRBV19 and TRBJ1-2 gives the whole variable domain DGGITQSPKYLFRKEGQNVTLSCEQNLNHDAMYWYRQDPGQGLRLIYYSQIVNDFQKGDIAEGYSVSREKKESFPLTVTSAQKNPTAFYLCASEFLNYGYTFGSGTRLTVV.